This entry concerns a single TCR beta chain. The antigen remains undetermined. Only in-frame clones appear in the TCRdb table, and some are missing; sequencing was by immunoSEQ multiplex PCR. The data hold more than 85,000 clones, with approximately 82% observed a single time. The source of the sample is a study of graft-versus-host responses after intestinal transplantation. Trimming left V 8 bases short and J 8 bases short, with 12 bases between. The CDR3 is 11 amino acids. Germline CDR1 reads SGHAT; CDR2 reads FQNNGV. Points from the study as a whole: Some GvH clones were seen earlier in gut or blood, suggesting intestinal origin. Graft-donor T cell macrochimerism coincided with high graft-versus-host to host-versus-graft clonal ratios in allografts.

The chain has TRBV11-2 and TRBJ2-5; no reliable D call. The sample in question was unstimulated CD4+ T cells sorted from spleen or lymph node cells, obtained before intestinal transplant. The source is a human donor who received an intestinal transplant. The CDR3 spells CASRVGVTQYF. The DNA for the CDR3 is TGTGCCAGCCGGGTTGGCGTTACCCAGTACTTC.